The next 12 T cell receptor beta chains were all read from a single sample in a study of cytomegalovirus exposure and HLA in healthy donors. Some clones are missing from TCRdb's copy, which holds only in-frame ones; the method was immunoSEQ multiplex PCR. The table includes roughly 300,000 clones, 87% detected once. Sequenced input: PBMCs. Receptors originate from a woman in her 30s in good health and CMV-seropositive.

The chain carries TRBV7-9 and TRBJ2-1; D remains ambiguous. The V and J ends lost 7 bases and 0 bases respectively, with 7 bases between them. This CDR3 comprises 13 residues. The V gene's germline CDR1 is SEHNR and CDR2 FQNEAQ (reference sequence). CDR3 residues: CASILSSYNEQFF. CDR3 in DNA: TGTGCCAGCATTCTTAGCTCCTACAATGAGCAGTTCTTC.

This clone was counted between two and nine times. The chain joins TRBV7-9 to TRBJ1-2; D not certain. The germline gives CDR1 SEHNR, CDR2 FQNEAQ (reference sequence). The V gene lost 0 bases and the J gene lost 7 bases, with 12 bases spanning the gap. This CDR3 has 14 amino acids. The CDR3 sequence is CASSLAYESTGYTF. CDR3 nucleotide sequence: TGTGCCAGCAGCTTAGCGTATGAGTCCACTGGCTACACCTTC.

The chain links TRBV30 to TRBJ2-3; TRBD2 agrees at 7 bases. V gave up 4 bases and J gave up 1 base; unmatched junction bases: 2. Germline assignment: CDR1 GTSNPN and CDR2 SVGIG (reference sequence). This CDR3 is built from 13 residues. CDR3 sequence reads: CAWNLAGTDTQYF. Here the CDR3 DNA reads TGTGCCTGGAACCTAGCGGGCACAGATACGCAGTATTTT.

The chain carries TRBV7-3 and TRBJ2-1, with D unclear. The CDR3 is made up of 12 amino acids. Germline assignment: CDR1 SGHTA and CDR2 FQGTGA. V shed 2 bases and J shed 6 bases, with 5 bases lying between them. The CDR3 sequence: CASSLGINEQFF. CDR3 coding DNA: TGTGCCAGCAGCTTAGGAATCAATGAGCAGTTCTTC.

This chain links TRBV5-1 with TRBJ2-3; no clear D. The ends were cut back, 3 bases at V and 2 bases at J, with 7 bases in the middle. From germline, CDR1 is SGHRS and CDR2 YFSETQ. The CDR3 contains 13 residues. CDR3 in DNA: TGCGCCAGCAGCTATGACGACACAGATACGCAGTATTTT. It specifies CASSYDDTDTQYF.

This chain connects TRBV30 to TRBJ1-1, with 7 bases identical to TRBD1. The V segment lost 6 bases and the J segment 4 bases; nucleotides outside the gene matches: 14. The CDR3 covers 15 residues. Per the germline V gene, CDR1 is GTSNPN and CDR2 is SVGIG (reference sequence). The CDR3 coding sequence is TGTGCCTGCACGGCAGGGGGTCTAAGGACCACTGAAGCTTTCTTT. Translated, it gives CACTAGGLRTTEAFF. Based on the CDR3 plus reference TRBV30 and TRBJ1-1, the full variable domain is SQTIHQWPATLVQPVGSPLSLECTVEGTSNPNLYWYRQAAGRGLQLLFYSVGIGQISSEVPQNLSASRPQDRQFILSSKKLLLSDSGFYLCACTAGGLRTTEAFFGQGTRLTVV.

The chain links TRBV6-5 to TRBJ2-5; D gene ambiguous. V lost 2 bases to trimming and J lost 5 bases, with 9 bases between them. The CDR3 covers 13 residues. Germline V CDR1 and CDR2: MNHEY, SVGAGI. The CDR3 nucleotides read TGTGCCAGCAGTTACGGGGTGGTTGAGACCCAGTACTTC. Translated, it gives CASSYGVVETQYF.

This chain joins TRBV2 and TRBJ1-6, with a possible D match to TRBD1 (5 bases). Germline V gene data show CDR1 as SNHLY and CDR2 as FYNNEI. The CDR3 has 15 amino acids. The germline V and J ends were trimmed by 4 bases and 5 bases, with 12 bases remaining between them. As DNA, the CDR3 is TGTGCCAGCAGTGCCCGGGGGATAGATAATTCACCCCTCCACTTT. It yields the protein CASSARGIDNSPLHF.

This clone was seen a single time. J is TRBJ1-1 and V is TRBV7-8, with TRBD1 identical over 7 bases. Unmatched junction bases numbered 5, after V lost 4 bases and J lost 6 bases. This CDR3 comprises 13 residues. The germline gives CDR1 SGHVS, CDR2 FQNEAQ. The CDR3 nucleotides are TGTGCCAGCAGCTCAACAGGGGTTGCTGAAGCTTTCTTT. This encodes CASSSTGVAEAFF.

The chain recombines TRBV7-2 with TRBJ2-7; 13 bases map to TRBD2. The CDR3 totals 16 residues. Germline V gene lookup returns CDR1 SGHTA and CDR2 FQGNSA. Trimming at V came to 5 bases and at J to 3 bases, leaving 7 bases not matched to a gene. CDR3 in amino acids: CASSKTSGGPNYEQYF. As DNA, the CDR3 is TGTGCCAGCAGCAAGACTAGCGGGGGGCCGAACTACGAGCAGTACTTC. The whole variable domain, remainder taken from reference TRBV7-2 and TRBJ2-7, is GAGVSQSPSNKVTEKGKDVELRCDPISGHTALYWYRQSLGQGLEFLIYFQGNSAPDKSGLPSDRFSAERTGGSVSTLTIQRTQQEDSAVYLCASSKTSGGPNYEQYFGPGTRLTVT.

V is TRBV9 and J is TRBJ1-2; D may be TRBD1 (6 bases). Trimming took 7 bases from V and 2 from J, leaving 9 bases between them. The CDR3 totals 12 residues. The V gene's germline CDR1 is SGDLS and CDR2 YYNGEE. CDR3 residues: CASGTQNYGYTF. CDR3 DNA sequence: TGTGCCAGCGGGACACAGAACTATGGCTACACCTTC.

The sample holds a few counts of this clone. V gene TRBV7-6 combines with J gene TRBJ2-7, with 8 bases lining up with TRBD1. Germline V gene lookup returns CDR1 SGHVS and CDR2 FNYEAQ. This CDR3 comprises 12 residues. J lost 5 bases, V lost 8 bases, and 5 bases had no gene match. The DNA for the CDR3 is TGTGCCAGCGGTTCAGGGGGCGACGAGCAGTACTTC. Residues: CASGSGGDEQYF.